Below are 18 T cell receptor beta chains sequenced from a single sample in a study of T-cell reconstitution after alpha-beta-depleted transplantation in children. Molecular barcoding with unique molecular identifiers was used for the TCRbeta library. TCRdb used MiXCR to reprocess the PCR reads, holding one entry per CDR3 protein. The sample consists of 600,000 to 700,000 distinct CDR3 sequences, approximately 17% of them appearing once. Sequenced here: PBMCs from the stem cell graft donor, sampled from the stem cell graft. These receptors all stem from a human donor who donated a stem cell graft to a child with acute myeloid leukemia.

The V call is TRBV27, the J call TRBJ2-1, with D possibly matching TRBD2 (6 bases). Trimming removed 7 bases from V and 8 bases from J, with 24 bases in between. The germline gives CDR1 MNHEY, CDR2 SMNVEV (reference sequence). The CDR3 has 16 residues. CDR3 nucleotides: TGTGCCAGCATTCGGAGCCTCGGGGGAGTAGGCGATGAGCAGTTCTTC. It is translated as CASIRSLGGVGDEQFF.

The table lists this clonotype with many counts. Here the CDR3 DNA reads TGCAGCGTTGAAGTCGGCTATAATTCACCCCTCCACTTT. Amino acids: CSVEVGYNSPLHF. The chain is built from TRBV29-1 and TRBJ1-6; D ambiguous. Germline-derived CDR1 and CDR2 are SQVTM and ANQGSEA. Trimming pared 1 base from V and 3 bases from J, leaving 4 bases between. The CDR3 has 13 residues. The full variable domain, with the rest looked up from reference TRBV29-1 and TRBJ1-6, is SAVISQKPSRDICQRGTSLTIQCQVDSQVTMMFWYRQQPGQSLTLIATANQGSEATYESGFVIDKFPISRPNLTFSTLTVSNMSPEDSSIYLCSVEVGYNSPLHFGNGTRLTVT.

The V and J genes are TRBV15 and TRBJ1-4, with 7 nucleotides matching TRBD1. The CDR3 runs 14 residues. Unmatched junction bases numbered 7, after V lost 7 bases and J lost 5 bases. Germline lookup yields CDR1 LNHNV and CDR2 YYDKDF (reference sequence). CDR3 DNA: TGTGCCACCAAGAAGCGACAGGGAAATGAAAAACTGTTTTTT. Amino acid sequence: CATKKRQGNEKLFF.

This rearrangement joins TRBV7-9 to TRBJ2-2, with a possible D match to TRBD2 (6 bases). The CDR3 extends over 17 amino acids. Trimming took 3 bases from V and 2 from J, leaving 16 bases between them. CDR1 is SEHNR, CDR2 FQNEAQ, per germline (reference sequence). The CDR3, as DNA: TGTGCCAGCAGCTTTAAGGCGGGGCAGCTAAACACCGGGGAGCTGTTTTTT. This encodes CASSFKAGQLNTGELFF.

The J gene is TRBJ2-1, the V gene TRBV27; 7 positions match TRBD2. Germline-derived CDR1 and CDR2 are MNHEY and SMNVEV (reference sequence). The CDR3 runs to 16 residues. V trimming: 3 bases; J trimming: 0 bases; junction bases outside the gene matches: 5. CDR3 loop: CASSFSGWSSYNEQFF. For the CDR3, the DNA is TGTGCCAGCAGTTTTAGCGGGTGGAGCTCCTACAATGAGCAGTTCTTC.

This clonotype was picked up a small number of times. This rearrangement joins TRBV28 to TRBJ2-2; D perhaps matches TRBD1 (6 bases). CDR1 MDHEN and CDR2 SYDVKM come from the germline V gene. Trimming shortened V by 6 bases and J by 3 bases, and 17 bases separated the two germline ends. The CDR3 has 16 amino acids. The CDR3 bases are TGTGCCAGCAGGTCATCCAGACAGGCTTACACCGGGGAGCTGTTTTTT. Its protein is CASRSSRQAYTGELFF.

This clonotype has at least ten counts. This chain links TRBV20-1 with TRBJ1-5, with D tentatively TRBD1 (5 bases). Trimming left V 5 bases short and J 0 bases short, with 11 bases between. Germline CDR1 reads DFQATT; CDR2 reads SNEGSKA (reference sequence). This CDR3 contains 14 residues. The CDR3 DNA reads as TGCAGTGCTCTCCGGGACCATAGCAATCAGCCCCAGCATTTT. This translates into CSALRDHSNQPQHF.

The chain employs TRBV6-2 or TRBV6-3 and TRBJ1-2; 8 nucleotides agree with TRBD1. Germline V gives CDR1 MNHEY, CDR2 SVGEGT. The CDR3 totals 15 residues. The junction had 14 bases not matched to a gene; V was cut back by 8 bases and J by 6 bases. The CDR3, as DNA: TGTGCCAGCTCCTCGTACTCGACAGGGGTCCATGGCTACACCTTC. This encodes CASSSYSTGVHGYTF.

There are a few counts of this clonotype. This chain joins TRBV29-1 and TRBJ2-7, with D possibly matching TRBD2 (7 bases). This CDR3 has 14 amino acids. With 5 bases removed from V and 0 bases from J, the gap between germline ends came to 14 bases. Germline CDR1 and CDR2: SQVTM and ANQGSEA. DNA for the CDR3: TGCAGCGTTAGGGGGGGTCTCGGCTCCTACGAGCAGTACTTC. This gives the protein CSVRGGLGSYEQYF.

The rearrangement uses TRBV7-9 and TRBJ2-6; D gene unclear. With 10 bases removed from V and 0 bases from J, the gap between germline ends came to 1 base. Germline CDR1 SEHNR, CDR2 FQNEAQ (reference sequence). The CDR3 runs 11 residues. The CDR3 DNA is TGTGCCACCTCTGGGGCCAACGTCCTGACTTTC. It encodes CATSGANVLTF. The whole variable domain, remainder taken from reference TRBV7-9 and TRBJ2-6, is DTGVSQNPRHKITKRGQNVTFRCDPISEHNRLYWYRQTLGQGPEFLTYFQNEAQLEKSRLLSDRFSAERPKGSFSTLEIQRTEQGDSAMYLCATSGANVLTFGAGSRLTVL.

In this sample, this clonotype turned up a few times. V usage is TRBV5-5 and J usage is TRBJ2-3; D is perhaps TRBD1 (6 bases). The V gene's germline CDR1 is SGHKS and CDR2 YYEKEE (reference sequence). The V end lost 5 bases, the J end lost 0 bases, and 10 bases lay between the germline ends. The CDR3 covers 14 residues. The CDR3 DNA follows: TGTGCCAGCAGGGAAGGACAGAGCACAGATACGCAGTATTTT. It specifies CASREGQSTDTQYF.

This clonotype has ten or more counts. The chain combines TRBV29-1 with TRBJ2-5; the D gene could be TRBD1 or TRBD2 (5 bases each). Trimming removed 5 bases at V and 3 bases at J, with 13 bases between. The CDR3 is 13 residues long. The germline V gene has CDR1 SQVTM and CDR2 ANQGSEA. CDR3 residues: CSVLRGSKETQYF. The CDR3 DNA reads TGCAGCGTTTTACGGGGCTCAAAAGAGACCCAGTACTTC.

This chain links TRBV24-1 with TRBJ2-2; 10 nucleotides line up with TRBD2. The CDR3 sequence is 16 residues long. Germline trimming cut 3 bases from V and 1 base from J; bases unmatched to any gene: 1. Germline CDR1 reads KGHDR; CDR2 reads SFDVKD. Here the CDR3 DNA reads TGTGCCACCAGTGATAGGACTAGCGGGAACACCGGGGAGCTGTTTTTT. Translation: CATSDRTSGNTGELFF.

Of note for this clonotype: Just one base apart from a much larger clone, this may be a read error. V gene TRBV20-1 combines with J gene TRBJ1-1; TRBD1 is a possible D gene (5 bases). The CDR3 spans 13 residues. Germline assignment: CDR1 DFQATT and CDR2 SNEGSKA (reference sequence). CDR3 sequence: CSATGAVNTETFF. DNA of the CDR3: TGCAGTGCAACCGGGGCCGTGAACACTGAAACTTTCTTT.

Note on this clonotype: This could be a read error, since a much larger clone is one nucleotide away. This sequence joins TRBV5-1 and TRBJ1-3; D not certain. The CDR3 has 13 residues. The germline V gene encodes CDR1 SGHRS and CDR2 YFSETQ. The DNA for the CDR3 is TGCGCCAGCAGCTCGGACTTCGGAAACACCATACATTTT. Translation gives CASSSDFGNTIHF.

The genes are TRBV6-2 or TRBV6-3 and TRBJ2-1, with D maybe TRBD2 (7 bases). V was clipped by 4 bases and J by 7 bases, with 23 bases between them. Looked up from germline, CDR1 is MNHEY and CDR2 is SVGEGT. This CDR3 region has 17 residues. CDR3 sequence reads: CASSSYRDPGGQNEQFF. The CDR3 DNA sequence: TGTGCCAGCAGTTCATACCGGGACCCCGGGGGGCAAAATGAGCAGTTCTTC.

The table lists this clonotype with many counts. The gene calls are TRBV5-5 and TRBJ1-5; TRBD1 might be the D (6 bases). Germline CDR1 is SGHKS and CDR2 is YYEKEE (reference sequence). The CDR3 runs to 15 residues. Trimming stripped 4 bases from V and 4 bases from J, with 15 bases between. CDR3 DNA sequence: TGTGCCAGCAGCCCTGGGACATTCGAAAATCAGCCCCAGCATTTT. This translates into CASSPGTFENQPQHF.

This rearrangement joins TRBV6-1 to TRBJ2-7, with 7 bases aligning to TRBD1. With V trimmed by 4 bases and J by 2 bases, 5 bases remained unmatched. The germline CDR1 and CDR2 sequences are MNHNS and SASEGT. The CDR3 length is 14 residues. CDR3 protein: CASSAQGQTYEQYF. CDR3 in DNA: TGTGCCAGCAGTGCCCAGGGACAGACCTACGAGCAGTACTTC.